A selection of T cell receptor beta chains follows, all from one sample in a study of blood T cells in healthy people across ages. TCRdb reprocessed the 5' RACE reads with MiXCR, giving one entry per CDR3 protein. In the table there are roughly 1.5 million distinct CDR3 sequences, approximately 39% of which are singletons. The sample consisted of blood. These receptors were obtained from a woman under 30 in good health. CDR3s include the opening cysteine and the closing phenylalanine or tryptophan. The D gene is left open where the match is weak. Not every row has a clone size; where given, it reads once, few, many or a size class.

clone size	D gene	J gene	V gene	CDR3 length	CDR3 protein	CDR3 DNA
NA	NA	TRBJ2-5	TRBV20-1	14	CSARDGGRQETQYF	TGCAGTGCTCGGGACGGAGGACGGCAAGAGACCCAGTACTTC
few	TRBD2	TRBJ2-3	TRBV3-1	15	CASSPYSGEPDTQYF	TGTGCCAGCAGCCCGTATAGCGGGGAGCCAGATACGCAGTATTTT
NA	TRBD1	TRBJ1-1	TRBV18	15	CASSPQGAMDTEAFF	TGTGCCAGCTCACCGCAGGGGGCCATGGACACTGAAGCTTTCTTT
few	NA	TRBJ1-6	TRBV4-2	15	CASSQEGQSNSPLHF	TGTGCCAGCAGCCAAGAAGGCCAAAGTAATTCACCCCTCCACTTT
NA	TRBD2	TRBJ2-1	TRBV20-1	17	CSATQYGTSGRWDEQFF	TGCAGTGCTACACAGTACGGGACTAGCGGGAGATGGGATGAGCAGTTCTTC
few	NA	TRBJ1-4	TRBV20-1	14	CSARAGQGGEKLFF	TGCAGTGCTAGAGCCGGCCAGGGTGGAGAAAAACTGTTTTTT
many	TRBD1	TRBJ2-7	TRBV12-3/TRBV12-4	14	CASSLPGQGFRQYF	TGTGCCAGCAGCCTCCCGGGACAGGGTTTTCGGCAGTACTTC
many	NA	TRBJ2-3	TRBV2	11	CASSEPDTQYF	TGTGCCAGCAGTGAGCCAGATACGCAGTATTTT
NA	NA	TRBJ1-4	TRBV12-3/TRBV12-4	15	CASSLGVVLNEKLFF	TGTGCCAGCAGTCTGGGGGTGGTGCTGAATGAAAAACTGTTTTTT
few	TRBD2	TRBJ2-1	TRBV20-1	15	CSASLLGGGYNEQFF	TGCAGTGCTAGTCTTCTCGGGGGGGGATACAATGAGCAGTTCTTC
NA	TRBD2	TRBJ2-7	TRBV29-1	15	CSIEAGTSGIYEQYF	TGCAGCATTGAAGCCGGGACTAGCGGGATCTACGAGCAGTACTTC
NA	NA	TRBJ1-4	TRBV9	13	CASSPSGGEKLFF	TGTGCCAGCAGCCCCTCGGGCGGCGAAAAACTGTTTTTT
few	NA	TRBJ2-1	TRBV12-1	16	CASSLRAGYSGMQQFF	TGTGCCAGCAGCTTACGAGCGGGGTATAGTGGGATGCAGCAGTTCTTC
NA	NA	TRBJ1-3	TRBV4-3	17	CASSRWGGDTSGNTIYF	TGCGCCAGCAGCCGATGGGGGGGGGATACCTCTGGAAACACCATATATTTT
many	TRBD2	TRBJ2-3	TRBV29-1	11	CSVEGGDTQYF	TGCAGCGTTGAGGGGGGGGATACGCAGTATTTT
few	NA	TRBJ2-5	TRBV20-1	15	CSALPFSWYQETQYF	TGCAGTGCCCTACCCTTCAGTTGGTACCAAGAGACCCAGTACTTC
NA	TRBD1	TRBJ1-5	TRBV7-2	18	CASSLGLWTGDSNQPQHF	TGTGCCAGCAGCTTAGGCCTCTGGACAGGGGATAGCAATCAGCCCCAGCATTTT
few	TRBD2	TRBJ2-3	TRBV7-9	16	CASAELAGLGTDTQYF	TGTGCCAGCGCTGAGTTAGCGGGACTAGGCACAGATACGCAGTATTTT
few	TRBD1	TRBJ1-1	TRBV30	13	CASGQGLSPEAFF	TGTGCCTCGGGACAGGGGTTGTCTCCTGAAGCTTTCTTT
NA	NA	TRBJ1-1	TRBV30	14	CAWRQGTLNTEAFF	TGTGCCTGGAGGCAGGGGACGTTGAACACTGAAGCTTTCTTT
NA	NA	TRBJ2-2	TRBV18	16	CASSPRISGDTGELFF	TGTGCCAGCTCACCACGGATCAGCGGAGACACCGGGGAGCTGTTTTTT
NA	TRBD1	TRBJ2-3	TRBV7-2	16	CASSSTPDRYTDTQYF	TGTGCCAGCAGCTCTACCCCGGACAGGTACACAGATACGCAGTATTTT
NA	TRBD1	TRBJ1-2	TRBV4-1	12	CASRDRGSGYTF	TGCGCCAGCCGGGACAGGGGCTCTGGCTACACCTTC
NA	TRBD2	TRBJ2-3	TRBV6-2/TRBV6-3	17	CASSYPTSGGTTDTQYF	TGTGCCAGCAGTTACCCGACTAGCGGGGGAACGACAGATACGCAGTATTTT
NA	NA	TRBJ1-2	TRBV6-5	18	CASSYGKGGGLTYYGYTF	TGTGCCAGCAGTTACGGGAAAGGCGGGGGCCTTACTTACTATGGCTACACCTTC
once	TRBD1	TRBJ1-1	TRBV6-2/TRBV6-3	13	CASNTGGWTEAFF	TGTGCCAGCAACACAGGGGGCTGGACTGAAGCTTTCTTT
few	TRBD2	TRBJ2-1	TRBV30	13	CAYLLSGSNEQFF	TGTGCCTACCTCCTTAGCGGGAGCAATGAGCAGTTCTTC
NA	TRBD2	TRBJ2-7	TRBV5-8	15	CASSLGASGRYEQYF	TGTGCCAGCAGCTTGGGTGCTAGCGGGAGATACGAGCAGTACTTC
few	NA	TRBJ1-5	TRBV15	14	CATSRDWGNQPQHF	TGTGCCACCAGCAGAGATTGGGGGAATCAGCCCCAGCATTTT
once	NA	TRBJ1-5	TRBV9	15	CASSVSPSRDQPQHF	TGTGCCAGCAGCGTATCCCCTTCGAGGGATCAGCCCCAGCATTTT
NA	NA	TRBJ1-5	TRBV30	15	CAWSANPYSNQPQHF	TGTGCCTGGAGTGCGAACCCCTATAGCAATCAGCCCCAGCATTTT
few	NA	TRBJ2-7	TRBV2	11	CASSVLNEQYF	TGTGCCAGCAGTGTTCTCAACGAGCAGTACTTC
NA	NA	TRBJ1-6	TRBV13	16	CASSLGYGGISSPLHF	TGTGCCAGCAGCTTAGGCTATGGGGGTATTAGTTCACCCCTCCACTTT
NA	NA	TRBJ2-7	TRBV27	13	CASSVTAHYEQYF	TGTGCCAGCAGTGTAACGGCGCACTACGAGCAGTACTTC
NA	TRBD2	TRBJ2-2	TRBV5-1	17	CASSWTSGGWNTGELFF	TGCGCCAGCAGCTGGACTAGCGGGGGTTGGAACACCGGGGAGCTGTTTTTT
few	NA	TRBJ2-4	TRBV28	14	CASSLAGSGSIQYF	TGTGCCAGCAGTTTGGCAGGGAGCGGTTCGATTCAGTACTTC
NA	NA	TRBJ2-1	TRBV6-1	18	CASSPTNGGAGAYNEQFF	TGTGCCAGCAGCCCTACTAATGGCGGGGCCGGGGCCTACAATGAGCAGTTCTTC
NA	TRBD2	TRBJ2-3	TRBV6-6	15	CTSSYYLAGSDTQYF	TGTACCAGCAGTTACTACCTAGCGGGATCCGATACGCAGTATTTT
few	NA	TRBJ2-3	TRBV10-1	15	CASSETGSRTDTQYF	TGCGCCAGCAGTGAGACGGGCAGCCGCACAGATACGCAGTATTTT
few	TRBD2	TRBJ2-3	TRBV3-1	15	CASNEHAGVPDTQYF	TGTGCCAGCAACGAACACGCGGGAGTCCCAGATACGCAGTATTTT
NA	NA	TRBJ1-3	TRBV29-1	11	CSVDGGNTIYF	TGCAGCGTTGATGGGGGAAACACCATATATTTT
few	TRBD1	TRBJ1-2	TRBV13	15	CASSFTGGAVYGYTF	TGTGCCAGCAGCTTTACAGGGGGCGCGGTCTATGGCTACACCTTC
few	TRBD1	TRBJ2-2	TRBV5-6	14	CASSAGQGTGELFF	TGTGCCAGCAGCGCAGGACAGGGGACCGGGGAGCTGTTTTTT
NA	TRBD2	TRBJ2-7	TRBV5-6	14	CACSLGTSEYEQYF	TGTGCCTGCAGCCTCGGGACTAGCGAGTACGAGCAGTACTTC
NA	TRBD1	TRBJ2-1	TRBV2	15	CASSEISGGNNEQFF	TGTGCCAGCAGTGAAATCTCAGGGGGTAACAATGAGCAGTTCTTC
few	NA	TRBJ1-5	TRBV4-2	16	CASSQEGRHGGQPQHF	TGTGCCAGCAGCCAAGAGGGGCGGCATGGGGGGCAGCCCCAGCATTTT
NA	NA	TRBJ2-5	TRBV7-8	15	CASSLVRQGGETQYF	TGTGCCAGCAGCTTAGTCAGGCAGGGTGGTGAGACCCAGTACTTC
few	TRBD2	TRBJ2-1	TRBV20-1	19	CSASPRLAGATSSYNEQFF	TGCAGTGCTAGCCCGAGACTAGCGGGGGCAACAAGCTCCTACAATGAGCAGTTCTTC
NA	NA	TRBJ2-1	TRBV20-1	13	CSAFSLVVGEQFF	TGCAGTGCTTTCTCTTTGGTGGTGGGGGAGCAGTTCTTC
NA	NA	TRBJ2-1	TRBV6-1	12	CASSEWGNEQFF	TGTGCCAGCAGTGAATGGGGCAATGAGCAGTTCTTC
few	NA	TRBJ2-3	TRBV5-1	13	CASSSTSDDTQYF	TGCGCCAGCAGCTCAACCTCGGATGATACGCAGTATTTT
NA	NA	TRBJ2-1	TRBV29-1	11	CSGYRDSEQFF	TGCAGCGGATACAGGGATAGTGAGCAGTTCTTC
NA	TRBD1	TRBJ2-5	TRBV14	17	CASSPTDRRFVGETQYF	TGTGCCAGCAGCCCAACGGACAGGAGATTTGTCGGGGAGACCCAGTACTTC
once	NA	TRBJ1-2	TRBV24-1	15	CATSDPAIGGYGYTF	TGTGCCACCAGTGATCCAGCGATAGGGGGCTATGGCTACACCTTC
many	TRBD1	TRBJ2-3	TRBV5-1	14	CASSLTGSADTQYF	TGTGCCAGCAGCTTGACAGGGTCGGCAGATACGCAGTATTTT
few	TRBD1	TRBJ1-1	TRBV11-2	15	CASSSYRGPNTEAFF	TGTGCCAGCAGCTCGTACAGGGGGCCTAACACTGAAGCTTTCTTT